This T cell receptor (beta chain) appears in the sequencing data of a study of chemoradiotherapy in HPV16-positive cancers. Study-wide background: Candidate HPV-specific T-cell clones and common TCR motifs came from functional assays in a couple of HPV16-positive patients. Broader study findings: Candidate HPV-specific clones and E7-related TCR motifs grew in tumor during treatment. The functional HPV-specific definition rests on just a couple of HPV16-positive patients. HPV-responsive T-cell expansion during chemoradiotherapy was linked to improved recurrence-free survival in HPV16-positive patients.

This clone has only one observation. Its antigen remains unknown. Germline V gene sequence: CDR1 SGHAT, CDR2 FQNNGV. The CDR3 has 15 residues. Trimming removed 1 base from V and 7 bases from J, with 14 bases in between. Clones were read by immunoSEQ multiplex PCR, and TCRdb kept only the in-frame ones, dropping some. This repertoire shows 29,000 or so clones, about 89% found once; its top ten account for roughly a fifth. This sequence was found in a human donor with HPV-associated anogenital cancer. Sequenced here: blood, sampled from a patient who underwent chemoradiotherapy. The chain joins TRBV11-2 to TRBJ1-3, with D possibly matching TRBD1 (6 bases). The CDR3 spells CASSLVLQGVNTIYF. The CDR3 region has the DNA TGTGCCAGCAGCTTAGTCTTACAGGGTGTGAACACCATATATTTT.